Below, 19 T cell receptor beta chains from the same sample are listed, as sequenced in a study of naive and memory T cell subsets. General observations from the study: Possibly reflecting memory cells re-expressing CD45RA, a few larger clonotypes occurred in naive repertoires, especially CD8.

An equimolar mix of two oligonucleotides served as the beta constant-region primer for TRBC1 and TRBC2. Ligated cDNA was amplified by four rounds of PCR with nested alpha and beta constant-region primers and SP2. TCRdb re-derived calls from the UMI-ligation and nested PCR reads in MiXCR, one entry per CDR3 protein. Of more than 95,000 distinct CDR3 sequences listed, 14% were seen once; the top ten hold 2.5% to 3%. Antigens for these TCRs are unknown. Input material: naive CD8+ T cells from blood. The receptor source for this set is a human donor in good health.

The gene calls are TRBV4-2 and TRBJ2-3, with 8 bases lining up with TRBD2. V was clipped by 4 bases and J by 2 bases; unmatched bases: 14. Germline lookup yields CDR1 LGHNA and CDR2 YNFKEQ. CDR3 length: 18 residues. This chain's CDR3 is CASSPPFSQRGITDTQYF. The CDR3 DNA reads as TGTGCCAGCAGCCCACCGTTTTCGCAGCGGGGGATCACAGATACGCAGTATTTT.

This clonotype was detected a few times. CDR3 sequence reads: CASGGGRNQPQHF. DNA for the CDR3: TGTGCCAGCGGCGGGGGGCGGAATCAGCCCCAGCATTTT. This chain links TRBV12-3 or TRBV12-4 with TRBJ1-5; weak D call: TRBD1 (6 bases). The CDR3 is made up of 13 amino acids. Trimming stripped 8 bases from V and 4 bases from J, with 12 bases between.

This clonotype is a singleton in its sample. The chain carries TRBV7-6 and TRBJ2-7, with 7 bases matching TRBD1. The ends lost 1 base at V and 5 bases at J; junction bases unmatched: 5. The CDR3 consists of 14 residues. The V gene's germline CDR1 is SGHVS and CDR2 FNYEAQ. DNA for the CDR3: TGTGCCAGCAGCTTAGTTGCAGGGGGAAACGAGCAGTACTTC. Translation: CASSLVAGGNEQYF.

The chain combines TRBV7-9 with TRBJ2-6, with D perhaps assigned TRBD1 or TRBD2 (5 bases each). Germline CDR1 reads SEHNR; CDR2 reads FQNEAQ (reference sequence). Trimming removed 2 bases at V and 6 bases at J, with 23 bases between. CDR3 length equals 19 residues. CDR3: CASSLSPVGERSEANVLTF. In DNA, the CDR3 is TGTGCCAGCAGCTTATCCCCGGTAGGGGAGAGGTCGGAGGCCAACGTCCTGACTTTC.

This clonotype occurred many times. The J gene is TRBJ2-2, the V gene TRBV7-2; TRBD2 matches 12 bases. The CDR3 runs to 17 residues. CDR1 SGHTA and CDR2 FQGNSA come from the germline V gene. V lost 6 bases, J lost 2 bases, and 7 bases stayed unmatched. CDR3 protein: CASSQGLAGPNTGELFF. The CDR3 nucleotides read TGTGCCAGCAGTCAAGGACTAGCGGGGCCTAACACCGGGGAGCTGTTTTTT.

This clonotype showed up many times. V and J are TRBV20-1 and TRBJ2-7; D is possibly TRBD1 or TRBD2 (5 bases each). Deletions cut 6 bases from V and 1 base from J, with 19 bases between. The germline gives CDR1 DFQATT, CDR2 SNEGSKA (reference sequence). This CDR3 contains 15 residues. For the CDR3, the DNA is TGCAGTGCCACCTCGGGGACGGTGACATCCTACGAGCAGTACTTC. It encodes CSATSGTVTSYEQYF.

V usage is TRBV9 and J usage is TRBJ2-5, with 8 bases identical to TRBD1. This CDR3 contains 13 residues. J gave up 3 bases and V 3 bases, and 1 base lay outside the gene matches. Per the germline V gene, CDR1 is SGDLS and CDR2 is YYNGEE. The CDR3 nucleotides read TGTGCCAGCAGCGCGACAGGGGAAGAGACCCAGTACTTC. Translation gives CASSATGEETQYF.

This clonotype was found many times. This rearrangement joins TRBV11-3 to TRBJ2-2; TRBD1 might be the D (6 bases). Germline CDR1 is SGHNT and CDR2 is YENEEA. The CDR3 sequence is 17 residues long. Trimming cost V 5 bases and J 1 base, with 17 bases left between them. CDR3 DNA: TGTGCCAGCAGCCGCAACCGGGACACACTGAACACCGGGGAGCTGTTTTTT. Residues: CASSRNRDTLNTGELFF. Combining the CDR3 with reference TRBV11-3 and TRBJ2-2 gives the whole variable domain EAGVVQSPRYKIIEKKQPVAFWCNPISGHNTLYWYLQNLGQGPELLIRYENEEAVDDSQLPKDRFSAERLKGVDSTLKIQPAELGDSAVYLCASSRNRDTLNTGELFFGEGSRLTVL.

The chain recombines TRBV30 with TRBJ2-1; D is unresolved. Germline V gene sequence: CDR1 GTSNPN, CDR2 SVGIG (reference sequence). The CDR3 runs 12 residues. Trimming cost V 0 bases and J 8 bases, with 8 bases left between them. The CDR3 coding sequence is TGTGCCTGGAGTGTAGCCATTGATGAGCAGTTCTTC. It is translated as CAWSVAIDEQFF.

V and J are TRBV12-5 and TRBJ1-1, with TRBD1 matching over 7 bases. The CDR3 covers 15 residues. V was pared by 0 bases and J by 3 bases, with 4 bases of the junction left unmatched. Germline loops: CDR1 LGHNT, CDR2 FRNRAP. The CDR3: CASGLVQGLYTEAFF. The CDR3 nucleotides read TGTGCTAGTGGTTTGGTACAGGGGCTGTACACTGAAGCTTTCTTT.

This clonotype appeared a few times. The rearrangement links TRBV14 to TRBJ2-7; TRBD1 aligns across 10 bases. Trimming removed 0 bases from V and 5 bases from J; junction bases left unmatched: 7. CDR1 is SGHDN and CDR2 is FVKESK in the germline V gene. The CDR3 spans 16 residues. The CDR3 DNA is TGTGCCAGCAGCCAAGATGTCGGGACAGGGGCTGACGAGCAGTACTTC. This translates into CASSQDVGTGADEQYF.

The chain carries TRBV3-1 and TRBJ2-7; no reliable D call. The germline V gene encodes CDR1 LGHDT and CDR2 YNNKEL (reference sequence). This CDR3 region has 12 residues. Between the trimmed V and J ends, which lost 4 bases and 6 bases, there was a span of 10 bases. In DNA form, the CDR3 reads TGTGCCAGCAGCCCTGGTTGGGCCGAGCAGTACTTC. Amino acid sequence: CASSPGWAEQYF.

This clonotype occurred many times. The genes are TRBV5-5 and TRBJ2-1; 12 bases agree with TRBD2. CDR3 length equals 15 residues. Trimming cost V 1 base and J 8 bases; bases outside gene matches: 4. The germline V gene has CDR1 SGHKS and CDR2 YYEKEE (reference sequence). CDR3 sequence: CASSLMRTSGDEQFF. The CDR3 DNA is TGTGCCAGCAGCTTGATGAGGACTAGCGGGGATGAGCAGTTCTTC.

There are many counts of this clonotype. The V gene is TRBV20-1, the J gene TRBJ2-5; D gene uncertain. V was shortened by 3 bases and J by 0 bases, with 14 bases between the two germline ends. Germline loops: CDR1 DFQATT, CDR2 SNEGSKA (reference sequence). The CDR3 extends over 15 amino acids. The CDR3 coding sequence is TGCAGTGCTAGTGTCCTCCGCACAAACCAAGAGACCCAGTACTTC. Translated: CSASVLRTNQETQYF.

This clonotype was picked up many times. The CDR3 sequence: CASPRRDTLSYSSGNTEAFF. CDR3 sequence (DNA): TGTGCCAGCCCCCGGAGGGACACTCTTTCCTATTCGTCAGGGAACACTGAAGCTTTCTTT. The chain recombines TRBV6-6 with TRBJ1-1, with D possibly matching TRBD1 (6 bases). Germline lookup yields CDR1 MNHNY and CDR2 SVGAGI (reference sequence). V lost 8 bases, J lost 1 base, and 32 bases lay in between. There are 20 residues in the CDR3.

This clonotype was seen a few times. The genes are TRBV7-6 and TRBJ2-7; D is unclear. This CDR3 is built from 14 residues. Trimming removed 5 bases from V and 0 bases from J, with 11 bases in between. Germline loops: CDR1 SGHVS, CDR2 FNYEAQ. The CDR3 nucleotides read TGTGCCAGCAGCCCGAAGGGATTCTCCTACGAGCAGTACTTC. This encodes CASSPKGFSYEQYF. Full variable domain (outside the CDR3, taken from reference TRBV7-6 and TRBJ2-7): GAGVSQSPRYKVTKRGQDVALRCDPISGHVSLYWYRQALGQGPEFLTYFNYEAQQDKSGLPNDRFSAERPEGSISTLTIQRTEQRDSAMYRCASSPKGFSYEQYFGPGTRLTVT.

Concerning this clonotype itself: A much bigger clone sits one base away, suggesting this may be a read error. V usage is TRBV20-1 and J usage is TRBJ1-1, with a weak D call TRBD1 (6 bases). This CDR3 is 13 amino acids long. V lost 2 bases, J lost 6 bases, and 13 bases lay in between. Germline V gene data show CDR1 as DFQATT and CDR2 as SNEGSKA (reference sequence). In nucleotides, the CDR3 is TGCAGTGCTAGAAGGCAGGGGTACTCTGAAGCTTTCTTT. Translating it yields CSARRQGYSEAFF.

This clonotype was seen repeatedly, ten times or more. The rearrangement links TRBV20-1 to TRBJ2-1, with D hard to call. Germline V gives CDR1 DFQATT, CDR2 SNEGSKA (reference sequence). The CDR3 is 10 amino acids. CDR3 sequence (DNA): TGCAGCGTCCTAGGCGGTGAGCAGTTCTTC. Its protein product is CSVLGGEQFF.

This clonotype was seen more than once but under ten times. The chain employs TRBV2 and TRBJ2-7; D might be TRBD1 (5 bases). Looked up from germline, CDR1 is SNHLY and CDR2 is FYNNEI. V lost 11 bases, J lost 3 bases, and 11 bases lay in between. The CDR3 is 11 residues long. The DNA of the CDR3 is TGTGCCGCAGGGAACAGCTACGAGCAGTACTTC. This translates into CAAGNSYEQYF.